The text below deals with one T cell receptor beta chain. The sample originates from a study of radiation and T cells in renal cell carcinoma. The time point is: blood 2 weeks post-SBRT. The sample's treatment: 15 Gy SBRT to primary tumor, nephrectomy 4 weeks later. This renal cell carcinoma was of the clear cell type. Measured with immunoSEQ multiplex PCR; TCRdb has only the in-frame clones, and not every one. The repertoire has more than 100,000 clones, approximately 90% of them found once; the top ten carry approximately 5.8%. CDR1 is SQVTM, CDR2 ANQGSEA, per germline. The CDR3 contains 10 residues. V was shortened by 3 bases and J by 8 bases, with 7 bases between the two germline ends.

This sequence was found in a woman in her 70s with renal cell carcinoma. The input for sequencing was blood, taken from a patient whose treatment included radiotherapy and nephrectomy. The rearrangement uses TRBV29-1 and TRBJ1-2; D ambiguous. CDR3 coding DNA: TGCAGCGTTGACGACGAGGGCTACACCTTC. Translated: CSVDDEGYTF.